This T cell receptor beta chain was obtained from a study of blood T cell repertoires in COVID-19. Study details: Both acute and convalescent COVID-19 samples were obtained from the United States, Italy and Spain. Sources were T cells, B-cell-depleted T cells, or PBMCs; the material itself was cDNA or gDNA.

CDR3 length: 15 amino acids. Germline CDR1 DFQATT, CDR2 SNEGSKA (reference sequence). With 3 bases clipped from V and 0 bases from J, the junction kept 6 bases outside the gene matches. Source study methods: The authors estimated nucleated cell counts from reference gene primer amplification. Sequenced by immunoSEQ multiplex PCR; TCRdb stores in-frame clones only, minus some. V and J calls and clone size are those listed in that table; D and trimming were worked out from the DNA. The sample lists approximately 260,000 clones; around nine tenths were seen once. This chain links TRBV20-1 with TRBJ2-7; 9 nucleotides match TRBD2. The sequence was obtained from a woman aged 40 to 50 who had recovered from COVID-19. The sequenced material came from peripheral blood. CDR3 sequence reads: CSASNSGGTSYEQYF. The CDR3 DNA is TGCAGTGCTAGTAATAGCGGGGGAACCTCCTACGAGCAGTACTTC.